These 27 T cell receptor beta chains came from one sample sequenced in a study of T-cell reconstitution after alpha-beta-depleted transplantation in children. Library preparation (for TCRbeta) was performed with unique molecular identifiers. One entry per CDR3 protein, called by TCRdb with MiXCR from the PCR reads. The top ten clones hold about 4.3% of a sample with over 550,000 distinct CDR3 sequences, roughly a tenth of them seen once. This material consisted of PBMCs from the stem cell graft donor, taken from the stem cell graft. These receptors were obtained from a human donor who donated a stem cell graft to a child with acute myeloid leukemia.

This clonotype was picked up many times. The genes are TRBV3-1 and TRBJ1-5; D unclear. V was trimmed by 1 base and J by 3 bases, leaving 7 bases between them. CDR1 and CDR2 from the germline V gene are LGHDT and YNNKEL (reference sequence). The CDR3 runs 14 residues. CDR3 amino acids: CASSQAGFNQPQHF. For the CDR3, the DNA is TGTGCCAGCAGCCAAGCGGGGTTCAATCAGCCCCAGCATTTT.

This clonotype was seen at least ten times. The rearrangement joins TRBV6-1 to TRBJ2-3; unclear D gene. CDR1 and CDR2 from the germline V gene are MNHNS and SASEGT. V lost 1 base and J 6 bases, leaving 11 bases between the germline ends. This CDR3 is built from 14 residues. The CDR3 loop is CASSEGGAQDTQYF. CDR3 nucleotides: TGTGCCAGCAGTGAAGGTGGAGCCCAGGATACGCAGTATTTT.

This sequence joins TRBV4-3 and TRBJ2-1; D is unclear. Germline assignment: CDR1 LGHNA and CDR2 YSLEER. V lost 1 base and J lost 2, with 6 bases in between. There are 14 residues in the CDR3. In nucleotides, the CDR3 is TGCGCCAGCAGCCAAGGGTCGACCTACAATGAGCAGTTCTTC. This translates into CASSQGSTYNEQFF.

In its sample, this clonotype was seen a few times. The chain links TRBV20-1 to TRBJ2-2; D tentatively reads TRBD1 or TRBD2 (5 bases each). Trimming left V 5 bases short and J 7 bases short, with 20 bases between. Per the germline V gene, CDR1 is DFQATT and CDR2 is SNEGSKA (reference sequence). The CDR3 covers 15 residues. The DNA for the CDR3 is TGCAGTGCTCATTCCTCGCGAGGGGTTGTCGGGGAGCTGTTTTTT. Translating it yields CSAHSSRGVVGELFF.

This clonotype was counted only a few times. The V and J genes are TRBV30 and TRBJ2-3; maybe TRBD2 (6 bases). Trimming cost V 2 bases and J 8 bases, with 14 bases left between them. Germline CDR1 and CDR2: GTSNPN and SVGIG (reference sequence). The CDR3 loop spans 13 amino acids. The CDR3 is CAWSRLGTGTQYF. CDR3 DNA sequence: TGTGCCTGGAGTCGACTAGGTACGGGTACGCAGTATTTT.

The gene calls are TRBV30 and TRBJ2-1, with TRBD1 matching over 10 bases. The CDR3 has 16 amino acids. After removal of 1 base from V and 8 bases from J, the junction contained 11 bases not matched to a gene. Germline CDR1 is GTSNPN and CDR2 is SVGIG (reference sequence). The CDR3 DNA sequence: TGTGCCTGGAGTGCGTGGGACGGGACAGGGGTGGATGAGCAGTTCTTC. This gives the protein CAWSAWDGTGVDEQFF.

The rearrangement links TRBV6-5 to TRBJ2-5; 9 bases are a match to TRBD2. The V and J ends lost 0 bases and 0 bases, in that order; junction bases with no gene match: 8. There are 18 residues in the CDR3. Per the germline V gene, CDR1 is MNHEY and CDR2 is SVGAGI. CDR3 amino acids: CASSYSEPGTSYQETQYF. The CDR3 DNA follows: TGTGCCAGCAGTTACTCGGAACCAGGGACTAGCTACCAAGAGACCCAGTACTTC.

In its sample, this clonotype was seen a few times. The chain has TRBV20-1 and TRBJ2-3; D gene ambiguous. Germline CDR1 DFQATT, CDR2 SNEGSKA (reference sequence). CDR3 length: 14 amino acids. V lost 0 bases and J 0 bases, leaving 7 bases between the germline ends. This CDR3 is CSAREDKSTDTQYF. CDR3 in DNA: TGCAGTGCTAGAGAAGACAAGAGCACAGATACGCAGTATTTT.

There are a few counts of this clonotype. V usage is TRBV5-1 and J usage is TRBJ2-7, with D possibly matching TRBD1 (7 bases). Germline V gene lookup returns CDR1 SGHRS and CDR2 YFSETQ. V lost 5 bases and J lost 3, with 15 bases in between. This CDR3 is built from 14 residues. CDR3 sequence (DNA): TGCGCCAGCAGACCCCAGGGGGGCTTCTACGAGCAGTACTTC. This encodes CASRPQGGFYEQYF. The variable domain in full, with the rest retrieved from reference TRBV5-1 and TRBJ2-7, is KAGVTQTPRYLIKTRGQQVTLSCSPISGHRSVSWYQQTPGQGLQFLFEYFSETQRNKGNFPGRFSGRQFSNSRSEMNVSTLELGDSALYLCASRPQGGFYEQYFGPGTRLTVT.

This clonotype has more than one count but fewer than ten. V and J are TRBV7-2 and TRBJ2-1, with 16 bases fitting TRBD2. From germline, CDR1 is SGHTA and CDR2 FQGNSA. J lost 8 bases, V lost 3 bases, and 10 bases had no gene match. The CDR3 spans 18 residues. CDR3 protein: CASSFRPGTSGRADEQFF. CDR3 coding DNA: TGTGCCAGCAGCTTCCGCCCCGGGACTAGCGGGAGGGCCGATGAGCAGTTCTTC.

This clonotype has a count of ten or more. The chain couples TRBV29-1 to TRBJ2-7; D gene unclear. Germline assignment: CDR1 SQVTM and CDR2 ANQGSEA. The CDR3 extends over 12 amino acids. V lost 4 bases, J lost 7 bases, and 14 bases lay in between. The CDR3 region is CSVGKALGEQYF. Written as DNA, the CDR3 is TGCAGCGTTGGAAAGGCACTGGGGGAGCAGTACTTC.

This chain connects TRBV6-2 or TRBV6-3 to TRBJ2-3; no clear D. CDR1 MNHEY and CDR2 SVGEGT come from the germline V gene. The CDR3 consists of 11 residues. The V end lost 8 bases, the J end lost 4 bases, and 7 bases lay between the germline ends. Here the CDR3 DNA reads TGTGCCAGCGGGGTGGCAGATACGCAGTATTTT. This codes for CASGVADTQYF.

The V and J genes are TRBV7-9 and TRBJ2-1, with D hard to call. Looked up from germline, CDR1 is SEHNR and CDR2 is FQNEAQ (reference sequence). V was shortened by 5 bases and J by 6 bases, with 11 bases between the two germline ends. This CDR3 spans 13 amino acids. CDR3 DNA sequence: TGTGCCAGCAGCCCCATTAAAGCCAATGAGCAGTTCTTC. Its translation: CASSPIKANEQFF.

This clonotype showed up just a few times. The chain employs TRBV20-1 and TRBJ2-5, with D perhaps given as TRBD1 or TRBD2 (6 bases each). CDR3 length: 14 residues. Germline values: CDR1 DFQATT, CDR2 SNEGSKA (reference sequence). V was pared by 0 bases and J by 3 bases, with 11 bases between. CDR3 coding DNA: TGCAGTGCTAGAGACCGGGGGCTGGAAGAGACCCAGTACTTC. Its protein is CSARDRGLEETQYF.

This clonotype was detected many times. The chain couples TRBV12-3 or TRBV12-4 to TRBJ2-5; tentatively, D is TRBD1 or TRBD2 (5 bases each). Trimming pared 3 bases from V and 4 bases from J, leaving 9 bases between. The CDR3 loop spans 13 amino acids. The CDR3 protein is CASSFWGSETQYF. The CDR3 region has the DNA TGTGCCAGCAGTTTTTGGGGGTCAGAGACCCAGTACTTC.

This clonotype has only a few counts. The CDR3 region has the DNA TGTGCCAGCCGAACGGGAGAGGACTACGAGCAGTACTTC. Its protein is CASRTGEDYEQYF. The V gene is TRBV7-2, the J gene TRBJ2-7; the D gene is possibly TRBD2 (6 bases). The V end was cut by 8 bases, the J end by 3 bases, with 14 bases between. The CDR3 runs to 13 residues. CDR1 and CDR2 from the germline V gene are SGHTA and FQGNSA.

This clonotype was seen more than once but under ten times. The rearrangement uses TRBV9 and TRBJ1-1; a weak D match, TRBD1 (5 bases). The CDR3 contains 15 residues. Germline lookup yields CDR1 SGDLS and CDR2 YYNGEE. The germline V and J ends were trimmed by 0 bases and 3 bases, with 12 bases remaining between them. The CDR3 coding sequence is TGTGCCAGCAGCGTAGGCTGGCGGGACGACACTGAAGCTTTCTTT. The encoded protein is CASSVGWRDDTEAFF.

This clonotype was recorded at least ten times. This chain links TRBV29-1 with TRBJ2-5, with 8 bases lining up with TRBD1. Germline CDR1 and CDR2: SQVTM and ANQGSEA. Losses at the gene ends were 4 bases for V and 5 bases for J; bases not matched to a gene: 9. The CDR3 runs to 14 residues. Here the CDR3 reads CSVGRTGRQETQYF. The CDR3 DNA follows: TGCAGCGTTGGACGGACAGGGCGGCAGGAGACCCAGTACTTC.

This clonotype was detected ten times or more. The rearrangement links TRBV5-5 to TRBJ2-7; the D gene is possibly TRBD1 (6 bases). From germline, CDR1 is SGHKS and CDR2 YYEKEE (reference sequence). CDR3 length: 17 residues. V gave up 0 bases and J gave up 0 bases, with 16 bases separating them. This chain's CDR3 is CASSLDRVRLSSYEQYF. The CDR3 DNA reads TGTGCCAGCAGCTTGGACAGGGTGCGGCTCAGCTCCTACGAGCAGTACTTC.

This rearrangement joins TRBV5-1 to TRBJ2-1; D possibly corresponds to TRBD2 (5 bases). Germline-derived CDR1 and CDR2 are SGHRS and YFSETQ. The CDR3 consists of 17 residues. V was clipped by 3 bases and J by 0 bases, with 16 bases between them. Here the CDR3 DNA reads TGCGCCAGCAGCTCGGGTGAACTAGTTCGCTCCTACAATGAGCAGTTCTTC. Translation: CASSSGELVRSYNEQFF.

This clonotype was seen many times. The V gene is TRBV5-1, the J gene TRBJ2-1; D is unclear. This CDR3 has 13 amino acids. Trimming stripped 0 bases from V and 9 bases from J, with 10 bases between. CDR1 SGHRS and CDR2 YFSETQ come from the germline V gene. In DNA form, the CDR3 reads TGCGCCAGCAGCTTGGTAGTCCTATCTGAGCAGTTCTTC. Amino acid sequence: CASSLVVLSEQFF.

This clonotype was seen only once. This chain uses TRBV5-1 with TRBJ2-3, with 9 nucleotides matching TRBD1. This CDR3 has 16 residues. CDR1 is SGHRS and CDR2 is YFSETQ in the germline V gene. Trimming took 4 bases from V and 0 from J; bases not matched to a gene: 6. In DNA, the CDR3 is TGCGCCAGCAGCGTCGGGACAGGGAGAAGCACAGATACGCAGTATTTT. It translates to CASSVGTGRSTDTQYF.

This clonotype was picked up many times. The J gene is TRBJ2-7, the V gene TRBV3-1; TRBD2 aligns across 7 bases. The V and J ends lost 1 base and 3 bases, in that order; junction bases with no gene match: 3. Per germline, CDR1 LGHDT and CDR2 YNNKEL (reference sequence). CDR3 size: 14 residues. CDR3 DNA: TGTGCCAGCAGCCAAGGGGGAGGGTTCTACGAGCAGTACTTC. Protein: CASSQGGGFYEQYF.

The chain is built from TRBV5-1 and TRBJ2-7; possibly TRBD1 for D (6 bases). Looked up from germline, CDR1 is SGHRS and CDR2 is YFSETQ. Trimming left V 5 bases short and J 7 bases short, with 16 bases between. The CDR3 spans 13 residues. CDR3 DNA sequence: TGCGCCAGCAGATCGACAGGTGTTGGTGAGCAGTACTTC. Translating gives CASRSTGVGEQYF. Drawing the rest from reference TRBV5-1 and TRBJ2-7, the complete variable domain is KAGVTQTPRYLIKTRGQQVTLSCSPISGHRSVSWYQQTPGQGLQFLFEYFSETQRNKGNFPGRFSGRQFSNSRSEMNVSTLELGDSALYLCASRSTGVGEQYFGPGTRLTVT.

This clonotype turned up a few times. The V call is TRBV5-1, the J call TRBJ2-6; possibly TRBD1 for D (6 bases). Trimming left V 4 bases short and J 0 bases short, with 11 bases between. CDR3 length: 16 residues. Germline-derived CDR1 and CDR2 are SGHRS and YFSETQ. This chain's CDR3 is CASSTQGISGANVLTF. The DNA of the CDR3 is TGCGCCAGCAGCACGCAGGGGATCTCTGGGGCCAACGTCCTGACTTTC. Supplemented by reference TRBV5-1 and TRBJ2-6, the full variable domain reads KAGVTQTPRYLIKTRGQQVTLSCSPISGHRSVSWYQQTPGQGLQFLFEYFSETQRNKGNFPGRFSGRQFSNSRSEMNVSTLELGDSALYLCASSTQGISGANVLTFGAGSRLTVL.

The sample holds a few counts of this clonotype. The CDR3 nucleotides read TGTGCCAGCAGCCAAGAAGATCAATCCTACAATGAGCAGTTCTTC. Translation gives CASSQEDQSYNEQFF. The chain joins TRBV4-2 to TRBJ2-1; D unclear. Germline assignment: CDR1 LGHNA and CDR2 YNFKEQ. This CDR3 comprises 15 residues. Trimming shortened V by 0 bases and J by 1 base, and 7 bases separated the two germline ends.

This clonotype occurred a few times. This rearrangement joins TRBV6-1 to TRBJ2-1; D gene uncertain. Deletions cut 7 bases from V and 8 bases from J, with 27 bases between. The CDR3 spans 17 residues. Germline V CDR1 and CDR2: MNHNS, SASEGT. CDR3 sequence (DNA): TGTGCCAGCACCCTACTCCTCCTCAGCGTGAGAGTGGATGAGCAGTTCTTC. Its protein is CASTLLLLSVRVDEQFF.